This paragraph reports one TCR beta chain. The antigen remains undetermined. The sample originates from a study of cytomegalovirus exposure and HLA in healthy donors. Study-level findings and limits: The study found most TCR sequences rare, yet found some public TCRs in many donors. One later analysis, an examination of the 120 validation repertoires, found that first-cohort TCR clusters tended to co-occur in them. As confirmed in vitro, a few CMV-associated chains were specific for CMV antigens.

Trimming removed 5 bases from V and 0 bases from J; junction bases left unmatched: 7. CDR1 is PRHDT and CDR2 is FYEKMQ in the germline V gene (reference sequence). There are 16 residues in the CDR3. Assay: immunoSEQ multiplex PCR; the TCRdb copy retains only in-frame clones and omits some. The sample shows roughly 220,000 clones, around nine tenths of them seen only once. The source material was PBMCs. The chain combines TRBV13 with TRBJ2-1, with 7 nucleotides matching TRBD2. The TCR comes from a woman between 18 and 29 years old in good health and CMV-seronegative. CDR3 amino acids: CASSQGWGGSYNEQFF. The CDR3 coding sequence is TGTGCCAGCAGCCAGGGCTGGGGGGGCTCCTACAATGAGCAGTTCTTC.